The next 32 T cell receptor beta chains were all read from a single sample in a study of blood T cell repertoires in COVID-19. Some clones are missing from TCRdb's copy, which holds only in-frame ones; the method was immunoSEQ multiplex PCR. There are around 270,000 clones in the sample; about 90% occur only once, and about 2.9% lies in the top ten. Source material: PBMCs or T cells enriched from blood (not recorded which). The receptor set was obtained from a woman in her 40s who had been exposed to COVID-19.

The V and J genes are TRBV27 and TRBJ1-1; 7 bases agree with TRBD1. The germline V gene has CDR1 MNHEY and CDR2 SMNVEV (reference sequence). The CDR3 contains 19 residues. Germline trimming cut 2 bases from V and 1 base from J; bases unmatched to any gene: 16. In nucleotides, the CDR3 is TGTGCCAGCAGTTTACTACGATCCGGGCCGGGGACAGCGAACACTGAAGCTTTCTTT. It specifies CASSLLRSGPGTANTEAFF.

This chain joins TRBV11-2 and TRBJ2-5; 8 positions agree with TRBD1. This CDR3 is 14 amino acids long. Germline V gene data show CDR1 as SGHAT and CDR2 as FQNNGV. Trimming took 4 bases from V and 1 from J; bases not matched to a gene: 2. The CDR3 sequence: CASSSGTGQETQYF. CDR3 nucleotide sequence: TGTGCCAGCAGCTCAGGGACAGGCCAAGAGACCCAGTACTTC.

This sequence joins TRBV20-1 and TRBJ2-5; D is uncertain. With 3 bases removed from V and 9 bases from J, the gap between germline ends came to 17 bases. The germline V gene encodes CDR1 DFQATT and CDR2 SNEGSKA (reference sequence). The CDR3 spans 13 residues. The CDR3 nucleotides are TGCAGTGCTAGTGACGGAGCCCGATGGGCCCAGTACTTC. Translated, it gives CSASDGARWAQYF.

The chain is built from TRBV7-2 and TRBJ2-5, with TRBD1 as a possible D gene (6 bases). Trimming pared 5 bases from V and 3 bases from J, leaving 22 bases between. CDR1 is SGHTA, CDR2 FQGNSA, per germline. The CDR3 covers 17 residues. The CDR3 here is CASSTGWRFDGEETQYF. CDR3 nucleotide sequence: TGTGCCAGCAGCACAGGGTGGCGGTTCGACGGCGAAGAGACCCAGTACTTC.

This clone was seen only once. CDR3 nucleotides: TGTGCCAGCAGCCGCGACACTTCTGGAAACACCATATATTTT. The encoded protein is CASSRDTSGNTIYF. V is TRBV6-5 and J is TRBJ1-3, with unresolved D. CDR3 length: 14 amino acids. Germline loops: CDR1 MNHEY, CDR2 SVGAGI. V was cut by 6 bases and J by 1 base, with 10 bases left in between.

The chain is built from TRBV7-6 and TRBJ2-3, with D perhaps TRBD1 (6 bases). This CDR3 spans 15 amino acids. CDR1 and CDR2 (germline): SGHVS, FNYEAQ. V lost 4 bases and J lost 0, with 11 bases in between. CDR3 loop: CASSSKDRSTDTQYF. DNA of the CDR3: TGTGCCAGCAGCTCCAAAGACAGGAGCACAGATACGCAGTATTTT. Combining the CDR3 with reference TRBV7-6 and TRBJ2-3 gives the whole variable domain GAGVSQSPRYKVTKRGQDVALRCDPISGHVSLYWYRQALGQGPEFLTYFNYEAQQDKSGLPNDRFSAERPEGSISTLTIQRTEQRDSAMYRCASSSKDRSTDTQYFGPGTRLTVL.

J is TRBJ2-3 and V is TRBV19; 7 bases match TRBD2. The germline V gene has CDR1 LNHDA and CDR2 SQIVND (reference sequence). The CDR3 is 14 amino acids. Trimming removed 7 bases from V and 4 bases from J; junction bases left unmatched: 8. CDR3 nucleotide sequence: TGTGCCAGTATTGCGGGAGTGGGCTCAGATACGCAGTATTTT. It specifies CASIAGVGSDTQYF.

The chain links TRBV6-5 to TRBJ2-4, with 7 positions matching TRBD2. The CDR3 covers 15 residues. Germline V gene sequence: CDR1 MNHEY, CDR2 SVGAGI. V shed 7 bases, J shed 1 base, and the junction held 7 bases outside the gene matches. For the CDR3, the DNA is TGTGCCAGCAAACTGGGGGGAGGGGCCAAAAACATTCAGTACTTC. Translating it yields CASKLGGGAKNIQYF.

The chain has TRBV2 and TRBJ1-1, with D possibly matching TRBD1 (5 bases). The CDR3 has 12 residues. Germline loops: CDR1 SNHLY, CDR2 FYNNEI. Trimming took 8 bases from V and 5 from J, leaving 12 bases between them. The CDR3 reads CASSEGWTEAFF. DNA of the CDR3: TGTGCCAGCTCGGAGGGGTGGACTGAAGCTTTCTTT.

The rearrangement links TRBV19 to TRBJ2-3; weak D call: TRBD2 (6 bases). Between the trimmed V and J ends, which lost 5 bases and 3 bases, there was a span of 9 bases. CDR1 is LNHDA and CDR2 is SQIVND in the germline V gene (reference sequence). The CDR3 spans 13 residues. The CDR3 sequence: CASSVTSTDTQYF. The CDR3 DNA reads TGTGCCAGTAGTGTGACTAGTACAGATACGCAGTATTTT.

The J gene is TRBJ2-1, the V gene TRBV7-9, with 11 bases matching TRBD2. The V gene end was trimmed by 5 bases and the J gene end by 1 base; junction bases not matched to a gene: 13. From germline, CDR1 is SEHNR and CDR2 FQNEAQ (reference sequence). The CDR3 loop spans 19 amino acids. The CDR3 spells CASSRPIAGGRSSYNEQFF. The DNA of the CDR3 is TGTGCCAGCAGCCGCCCGATAGCGGGGGGGAGATCTTCCTACAATGAGCAGTTCTTC.

Regarding this clone: Other DNA variants within this sample encode the same CDR3. V usage is TRBV19 and J usage is TRBJ1-5; no definite D call. The CDR3 is 15 residues long. V lost 0 bases and J lost 3, with 9 bases in between. Germline CDR1 is LNHDA and CDR2 is SQIVND (reference sequence). CDR3 in amino acids: CASSIDRGSNQPQHF. As DNA, the CDR3 is TGTGCCAGTAGTATAGATCGCGGCTCCAATCAGCCCCAGCATTTT. The full variable domain, its missing parts supplied by reference TRBV19 and TRBJ1-5, is DGGITQSPKYLFRKEGQNVTLSCEQNLNHDAMYWYRQDPGQGLRLIYYSQIVNDFQKGDIAEGYSVSREKKESFPLTVTSAQKNPTAFYLCASSIDRGSNQPQHFGDGTRLSIL.

CDR3 nucleotide sequence: TGCGCCAGCAGCCAAGATCGAACTAGCGGGGGGGCTAGGGAGACCCAGTACTTC. Its protein product is CASSQDRTSGGARETQYF. The J gene is TRBJ2-5, the V gene TRBV4-3, with 13 positions matching TRBD2. The V segment lost 0 bases and the J segment 5 bases; nucleotides outside the gene matches: 9. The CDR3 contains 18 residues. CDR1 is LGHNA and CDR2 is YSLEER in the germline V gene.

The chain recombines TRBV10-3 with TRBJ2-1; 14 nucleotides match TRBD2. This CDR3 spans 15 amino acids. V was clipped by 6 bases and J by 8 bases; unmatched bases: 6. Germline lookup yields CDR1 ENHRY and CDR2 SYGVKD. CDR3 region: CAISLGLAGVDEQFF. The CDR3 coding sequence is TGTGCCATCAGCTTGGGACTAGCGGGAGTCGATGAGCAGTTCTTC.

This chain connects TRBV27 to TRBJ1-4; 9 bases agree with TRBD1. The CDR3 is made up of 14 amino acids. V lost 5 bases, J lost 8 bases, and 6 bases stayed unmatched. Per germline, CDR1 MNHEY and CDR2 SMNVEV (reference sequence). CDR3 region: CASSLQGAGEKLFF. DNA of the CDR3: TGTGCCAGCAGTCTACAGGGGGCAGGCGAAAAACTGTTTTTT.

The CDR3: CASRFTGGLAGGETQYF. The CDR3 bases are TGCGCCAGCAGGTTCACCGGGGGACTAGCGGGAGGGGAGACCCAGTACTTC. This chain links TRBV5-1 with TRBJ2-5, with 16 bases fitting TRBD2. This CDR3 spans 17 amino acids. V was clipped by 5 bases and J by 5 bases; unmatched bases: 9. Germline lookup yields CDR1 SGHRS and CDR2 YFSETQ. The variable domain in full, completed from reference TRBV5-1 and TRBJ2-5, reads KAGVTQTPRYLIKTRGQQVTLSCSPISGHRSVSWYQQTPGQGLQFLFEYFSETQRNKGNFPGRFSGRQFSNSRSEMNVSTLELGDSALYLCASRFTGGLAGGETQYFGPGTRLLVL.

The chain has TRBV7-9 and TRBJ1-2, with unresolved D. Trimming shortened V by 1 base and J by 10 bases, and 10 bases separated the two germline ends. Germline V gene data show CDR1 as SEHNR and CDR2 as FQNEAQ (reference sequence). The CDR3 length is 12 residues. CDR3 DNA sequence: TGTGCCAGCAGCTTAGGTGTGGCAGACTACACCTTC. Its translation: CASSLGVADYTF.

This clone appeared once. This chain connects TRBV5-1 to TRBJ1-5; D is undetermined. The CDR3 runs to 15 residues. V lost 2 bases and J 4 bases, leaving 13 bases between the germline ends. The germline V gene encodes CDR1 SGHRS and CDR2 YFSETQ. CDR3 bases: TGCGCCAGCAGCTTAGGGAGGTATGAGAATCAGCCCCAGCATTTT. Its protein product is CASSLGRYENQPQHF.

The chain carries TRBV18 and TRBJ1-4; 11 nucleotides agree with TRBD1. Germline V gene data show CDR1 as KGHSH and CDR2 as LQKENI. The CDR3 totals 16 residues. V lost 5 bases and J lost 8; bases outside the gene matches: 10. The CDR3 nucleotides are TGTGCCAGCTCATACCCTCCGGGACAGGGGGGGGAAAAACTGTTTTTT. Amino acid sequence: CASSYPPGQGGEKLFF.

The rearrangement uses TRBV6-5 and TRBJ1-6; 10 nucleotides line up with TRBD1. With V trimmed by 2 bases and J by 7 bases, 2 bases remained unmatched. This CDR3 contains 15 residues. Germline CDR1 MNHEY, CDR2 SVGAGI. The CDR3 spells CASSYGDRGNSPLHF. The CDR3 nucleotides are TGTGCCAGCAGTTACGGGGACAGGGGAAATTCACCCCTCCACTTT.

V and J are TRBV11-2 and TRBJ2-3; 11 positions match TRBD2. V shed 7 bases, J shed 4 bases, and the junction held 7 bases outside the gene matches. The CDR3 has 15 amino acids. Germline V gene data show CDR1 as SGHAT and CDR2 as FQNNGV. Here the CDR3 reads CASNPLAGVADTQYF. The CDR3 DNA follows: TGTGCCAGCAACCCACTAGCGGGGGTAGCAGATACGCAGTATTTT.

The rearrangement joins TRBV7-9 to TRBJ2-2, with 7 bases aligning to TRBD2. The junction had 7 bases not matched to a gene; V was cut back by 5 bases and J by 1 base. Germline CDR1 SEHNR, CDR2 FQNEAQ (reference sequence). There are 16 residues in the CDR3. The CDR3 DNA reads TGTGCCAGCAGCCCGCGGACTAGTCTGAACACCGGGGAGCTGTTTTTT. It is translated as CASSPRTSLNTGELFF.

The V and J genes are TRBV7-3 and TRBJ2-1; no definite D call. The CDR3 runs 15 residues. The germline V gene encodes CDR1 SGHTA and CDR2 FQGTGA. V lost 4 bases to trimming and J lost 0 bases, with 10 bases between them. CDR3 DNA sequence: TGTGCCAGCAGCTCCCACCTTAGCTCCTACAATGAGCAGTTCTTC. Its translation is CASSSHLSSYNEQFF. Supplemented by reference TRBV7-3 and TRBJ2-1, the full variable domain reads GAGVSQTPSNKVTEKGKYVELRCDPISGHTALYWYRQSLGQGPEFLIYFQGTGAADDSGLPNDRFFAVRPEGSVSTLKIQRTERGDSAVYLCASSSHLSSYNEQFFGPGTRLTVL.

This rearrangement joins TRBV19 to TRBJ1-2, with unresolved D. V dropped 3 bases and J dropped 4 bases, with 12 bases sitting between them. The CDR3 has 14 amino acids. Per the germline V gene, CDR1 is LNHDA and CDR2 is SQIVND (reference sequence). CDR3 region: CASSIFRVRYGYTF. The CDR3 region has the DNA TGTGCCAGTAGTATCTTCCGGGTCCGCTATGGCTACACCTTC.

V usage is TRBV30 and J usage is TRBJ1-4, with D perhaps TRBD1 (6 bases). The CDR3 totals 14 residues. Germline lookup yields CDR1 GTSNPN and CDR2 SVGIG (reference sequence). V gave up 2 bases and J gave up 7 bases, with 14 bases separating them. The CDR3 sequence is CAWSLLGGGEKLFF. CDR3 in DNA: TGTGCCTGGAGTCTTCTGGGAGGGGGTGAAAAACTGTTTTTT. The full variable domain, with the rest looked up from reference TRBV30 and TRBJ1-4, is SQTIHQWPATLVQPVGSPLSLECTVEGTSNPNLYWYRQAAGRGLQLLFYSVGIGQISSEVPQNLSASRPQDRQFILSSKKLLLSDSGFYLCAWSLLGGGEKLFFGSGTQLSVL.

J is TRBJ2-2 and V is TRBV13, with D hard to call. Germline V lookup: CDR1 PRHDT, CDR2 FYEKMQ (reference sequence). V gave up 1 base and J gave up 4 bases, with 10 bases separating them. The CDR3 loop spans 15 amino acids. CDR3 in DNA: TGTGCCAGCAGCTTAGTTGGGCTCGGCACCGGGGAGCTGTTTTTT. Protein: CASSLVGLGTGELFF. Full variable domain (remainder filled in from reference TRBV13 and TRBJ2-2): AAGVIQSPRHLIKEKRETATLKCYPIPRHDTVYWYQQGPGQDPQFLISFYEKMQSDKGSIPDRFSAQQFSDYHSELNMSSLELGDSALYFCASSLVGLGTGELFFGEGSRLTVL.

The J gene is TRBJ1-2, the V gene TRBV5-4, with D possibly TRBD1 on 6 matching bases. V lost 6 bases and J lost 8, with 20 bases in between. From germline, CDR1 is SGHNT and CDR2 YYREEE (reference sequence). CDR3 length: 14 residues. The CDR3 loop reads CASNALLTGKGYTF. In nucleotides, the CDR3 is TGTGCCAGCAACGCTCTTTTAACAGGGAAAGGCTACACCTTC. Full variable domain (rest looked up from reference TRBV5-4 and TRBJ1-2): ETGVTQSPTHLIKTRGQQVTLRCSSQSGHNTVSWYQQALGQGPQFIFQYYREEENGRGNFPPRFSGLQFPNYSSELNVNALELDDSALYLCASNALLTGKGYTFGSGTRLTVV.

This clone occurred many times. The chain is built from TRBV7-9 and TRBJ1-2; 8 nucleotides align to TRBD1. Trimming took 5 bases from V and 11 from J; bases not matched to a gene: 16. This CDR3 is built from 15 residues. The germline CDR1 and CDR2 sequences are SEHNR and FQNEAQ (reference sequence). The CDR3 coding sequence is TGTGCCAGCAGCCCCGCGCCTGGGAGACAGGGGTTTTACACCTTC. It translates to CASSPAPGRQGFYTF.

The CDR3 DNA follows: TGCGCCAGCAGCTTAGTGGGACAGGCGAGCGAATATGGCTACACCTTC. It yields the protein CASSLVGQASEYGYTF. The V call is TRBV5-1, the J call TRBJ1-2, with 8 bases matching TRBD1. V was pared by 2 bases and J by 5 bases, with 11 bases of the junction left unmatched. Looked up from germline, CDR1 is SGHRS and CDR2 is YFSETQ. This CDR3 has 16 residues.

The CDR3 loop reads CASTRGGMNTEAFF. CDR3 DNA: TGCGCCAGCACCCGTGGAGGGATGAACACTGAAGCTTTCTTT. V is TRBV5-1 and J is TRBJ1-1; D unresolved. The germline V gene has CDR1 SGHRS and CDR2 YFSETQ. CDR3 length: 14 amino acids. The ends were cut back, 6 bases at V and 0 bases at J, with 12 bases in the middle.

The V and J genes are TRBV5-6 and TRBJ1-2; 8 bases agree with TRBD1. This CDR3 region has 13 residues. The trim removed 5 bases at V and 4 bases at J, leaving 4 bases unmatched. Germline lookup yields CDR1 SGHDT and CDR2 YYEEEE. This chain's CDR3 is CASRLQGVYGYTF. The CDR3 nucleotides are TGTGCCAGCAGATTACAGGGGGTCTATGGCTACACCTTC.

V gene TRBV27 combines with J gene TRBJ1-2; D is unresolved. V was shortened by 3 bases and J by 7 bases, with 12 bases between the two germline ends. The V gene's germline CDR1 is MNHEY and CDR2 SMNVEV (reference sequence). The CDR3 has 13 residues. CDR3 coding DNA: TGTGCCAGCAGTTTTACCAACAGTCCTGGCTACACCTTC. Its protein is CASSFTNSPGYTF.